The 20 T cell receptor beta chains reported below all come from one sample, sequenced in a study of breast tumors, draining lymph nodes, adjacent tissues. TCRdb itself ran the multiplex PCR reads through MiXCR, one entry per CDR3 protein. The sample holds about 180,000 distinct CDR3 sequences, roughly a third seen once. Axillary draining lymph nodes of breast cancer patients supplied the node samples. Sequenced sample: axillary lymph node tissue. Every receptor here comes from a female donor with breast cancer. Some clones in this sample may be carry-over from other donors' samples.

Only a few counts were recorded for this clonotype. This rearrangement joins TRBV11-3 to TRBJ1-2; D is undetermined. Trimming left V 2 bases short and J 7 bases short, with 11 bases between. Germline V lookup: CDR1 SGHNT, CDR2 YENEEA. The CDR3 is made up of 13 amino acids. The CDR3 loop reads CASSLRSFSGYTF. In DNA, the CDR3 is TGTGCCAGCAGCTTAAGGTCATTCTCTGGCTACACCTTC.

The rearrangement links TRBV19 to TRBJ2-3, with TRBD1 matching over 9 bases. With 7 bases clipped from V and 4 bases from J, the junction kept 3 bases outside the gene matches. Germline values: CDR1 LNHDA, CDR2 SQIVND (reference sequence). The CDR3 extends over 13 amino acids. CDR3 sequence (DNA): TGTGCCAGTACCTGGGACAGGGCAGATACGCAGTATTTT. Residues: CASTWDRADTQYF.

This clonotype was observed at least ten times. CDR3 region: CASSPGQVLFYGYTF. The CDR3 region has the DNA TGTGCCAGCTCACCCGGACAGGTTCTGTTTTATGGCTACACCTTC. The chain links TRBV18 to TRBJ1-2, with 7 bases identical to TRBD1. The V gene end was trimmed by 3 bases and the J gene end by 5 bases; junction bases not matched to a gene: 9. The CDR3 is 15 amino acids. CDR1 KGHSH and CDR2 LQKENI come from the germline V gene. The full variable domain, in which reference TRBV18 and TRBJ1-2 provide the parts outside the CDR3, is NAGVMQNPRHLVRRRGQEARLRCSPMKGHSHVYWYRQLPEEGLKFMVYLQKENIIDESGMPKERFSAEFPKEGPSILRIQQVVRGDSAAYFCASSPGQVLFYGYTFGSGTRLTVV.

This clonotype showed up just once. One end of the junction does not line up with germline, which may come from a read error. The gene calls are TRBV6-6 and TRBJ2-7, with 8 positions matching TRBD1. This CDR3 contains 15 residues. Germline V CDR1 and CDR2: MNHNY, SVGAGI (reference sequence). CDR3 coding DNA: TGTGCCAGCAGTTCCGGACAGGGTGTCATCTACGAACAGTACTTC. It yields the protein CASSSGQGVIYEQYF.

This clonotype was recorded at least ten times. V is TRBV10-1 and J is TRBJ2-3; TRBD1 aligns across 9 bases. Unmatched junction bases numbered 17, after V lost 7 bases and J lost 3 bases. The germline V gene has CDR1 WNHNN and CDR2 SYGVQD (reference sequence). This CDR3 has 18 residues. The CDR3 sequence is CASNITPGQGIETDTQYF. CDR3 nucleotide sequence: TGCGCCAGCAACATAACTCCGGGACAGGGTATAGAAACAGATACGCAGTATTTT.

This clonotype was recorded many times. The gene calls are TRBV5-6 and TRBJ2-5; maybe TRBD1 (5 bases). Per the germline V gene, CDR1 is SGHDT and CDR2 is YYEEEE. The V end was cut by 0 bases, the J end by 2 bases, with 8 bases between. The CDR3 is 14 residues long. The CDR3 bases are TGTGCCAGCAGCTTGGTGGGGCTACAAGAGACCCAGTACTTC. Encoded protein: CASSLVGLQETQYF.

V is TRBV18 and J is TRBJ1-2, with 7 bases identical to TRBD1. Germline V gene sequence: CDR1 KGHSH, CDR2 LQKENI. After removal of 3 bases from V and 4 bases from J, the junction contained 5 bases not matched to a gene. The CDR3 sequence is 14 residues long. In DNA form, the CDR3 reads TGTGCCAGCTCACCGGACAGGCGGCTCTATGGCTACACCTTC. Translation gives CASSPDRRLYGYTF.

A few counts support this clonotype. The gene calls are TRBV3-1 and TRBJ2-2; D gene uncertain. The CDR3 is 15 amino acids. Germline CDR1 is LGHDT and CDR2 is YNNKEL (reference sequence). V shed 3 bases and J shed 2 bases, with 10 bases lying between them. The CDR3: CASSHFPGNTGELFF. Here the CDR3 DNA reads TGTGCCAGCAGCCATTTCCCCGGCAACACCGGGGAGCTGTTTTTT.

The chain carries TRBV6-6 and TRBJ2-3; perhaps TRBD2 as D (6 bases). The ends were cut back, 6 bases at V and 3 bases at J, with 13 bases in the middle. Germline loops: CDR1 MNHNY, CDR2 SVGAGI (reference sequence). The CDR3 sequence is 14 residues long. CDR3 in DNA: TGTGCCAGCAGGGGTCGCGGGACTACAGATACGCAGTATTTT. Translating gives CASRGRGTTDTQYF.

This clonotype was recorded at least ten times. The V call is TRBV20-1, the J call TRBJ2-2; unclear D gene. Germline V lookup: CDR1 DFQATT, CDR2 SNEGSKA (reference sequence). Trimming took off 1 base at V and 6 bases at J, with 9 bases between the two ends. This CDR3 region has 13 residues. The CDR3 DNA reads TGCAGTGCTAGAGGGCCTAGGGCCGGGGAGCTGTTTTTT. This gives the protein CSARGPRAGELFF.

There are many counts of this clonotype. This CDR3 reads CASSIGGVRGYGYTF. The DNA of the CDR3 is TGTGCCAGTAGTATAGGGGGAGTGAGGGGTTATGGCTACACCTTC. J is TRBJ1-2 and V is TRBV19; a weak D match, TRBD1 (5 bases). CDR1 is LNHDA and CDR2 is SQIVND in the germline V gene (reference sequence). Trimming took off 1 base at V and 5 bases at J, with 14 bases between the two ends. The CDR3 runs 15 residues.

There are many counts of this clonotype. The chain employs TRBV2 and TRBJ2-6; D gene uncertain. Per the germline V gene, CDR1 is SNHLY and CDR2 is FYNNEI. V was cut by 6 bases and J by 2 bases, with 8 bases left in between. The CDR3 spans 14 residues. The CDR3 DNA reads TGTGCCAGCAGCCCCACGCCTGGGGCCAACGTCCTGACTTTC. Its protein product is CASSPTPGANVLTF. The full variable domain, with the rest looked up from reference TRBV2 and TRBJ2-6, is EPEVTQTPSHQVTQMGQEVILRCVPISNHLYFYWYRQILGQKVEFLVSFYNNEISEKSEIFDDQFSVERPDGSNFTLKIRSTKLEDSAMYFCASSPTPGANVLTFGAGSRLTVL.

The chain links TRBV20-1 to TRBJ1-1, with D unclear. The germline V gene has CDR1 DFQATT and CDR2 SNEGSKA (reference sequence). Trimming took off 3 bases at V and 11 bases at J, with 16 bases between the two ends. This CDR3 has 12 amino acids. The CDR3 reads CSASLLKGRAFF. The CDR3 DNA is TGCAGTGCTAGCCTTCTAAAGGGTCGGGCTTTCTTT.

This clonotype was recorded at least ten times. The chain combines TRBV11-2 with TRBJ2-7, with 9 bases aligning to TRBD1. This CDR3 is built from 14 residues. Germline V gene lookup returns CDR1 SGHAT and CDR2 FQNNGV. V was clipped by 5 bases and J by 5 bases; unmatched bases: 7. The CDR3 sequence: CASSVDRGNNEQYF. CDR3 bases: TGTGCCAGCAGCGTCGACAGGGGGAACAACGAGCAGTACTTC.

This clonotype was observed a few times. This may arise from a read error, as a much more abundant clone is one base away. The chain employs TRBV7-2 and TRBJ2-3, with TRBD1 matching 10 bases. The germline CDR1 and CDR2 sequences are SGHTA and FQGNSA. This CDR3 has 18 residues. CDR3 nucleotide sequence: TGTGCCAGCACCTGGAAGGACAGGGGGTGGGGTAGCACACATACGCAGTATTTT. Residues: CASTWKDRGWGSTHTQYF.

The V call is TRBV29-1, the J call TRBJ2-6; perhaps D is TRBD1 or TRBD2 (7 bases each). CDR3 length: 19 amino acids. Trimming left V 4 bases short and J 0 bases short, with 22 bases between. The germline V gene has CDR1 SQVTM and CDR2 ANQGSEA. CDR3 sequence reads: CSVGQGAGWEVSGANVLTF. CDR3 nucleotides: TGCAGCGTTGGACAGGGAGCGGGATGGGAAGTCTCTGGGGCCAACGTCCTGACTTTC.

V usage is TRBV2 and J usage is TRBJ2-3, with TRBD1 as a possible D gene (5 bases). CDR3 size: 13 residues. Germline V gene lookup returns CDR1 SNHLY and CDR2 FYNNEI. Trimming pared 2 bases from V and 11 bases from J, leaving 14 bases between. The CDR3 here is CASSESRAYEQYF. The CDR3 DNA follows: TGTGCCAGCAGTGAAAGCAGGGCCTATGAGCAGTATTTT. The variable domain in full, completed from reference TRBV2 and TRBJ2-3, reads EPEVTQTPSHQVTQMGQEVILRCVPISNHLYFYWYRQILGQKVEFLVSFYNNEISEKSEIFDDQFSVERPDGSNFTLKIRSTKLEDSAMYFCASSESRAYEQYFGPGTRLTVL.

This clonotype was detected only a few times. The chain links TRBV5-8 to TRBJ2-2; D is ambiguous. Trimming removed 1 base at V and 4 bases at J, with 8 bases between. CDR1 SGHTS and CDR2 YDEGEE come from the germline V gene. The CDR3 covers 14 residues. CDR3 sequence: CASSLRRPTGELFF. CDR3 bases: TGTGCCAGCAGCTTGCGACGGCCCACCGGGGAGCTGTTTTTT.

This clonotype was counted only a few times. CDR3 amino acids: CASSNQWGPSGEQYF. The CDR3 DNA reads TGTGCCAGCAGCAACCAATGGGGGCCCTCGGGGGAGCAGTACTTC. The genes are TRBV6-5 and TRBJ2-7; the D gene is possibly TRBD1 (6 bases). Germline values: CDR1 MNHEY, CDR2 SVGAGI. This CDR3 is built from 15 residues. V gave up 6 bases and J gave up 7 bases, with 22 bases separating them.

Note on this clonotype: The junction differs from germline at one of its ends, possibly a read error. In nucleotides, the CDR3 is TGTGCCAGCAGCCAGGATTTAGGACTAGCGGGGCAAGCGACCCAGTACTTC. This gives the protein CASSQDLGLAGQATQYF. The chain links TRBV14 to TRBJ2-5; 12 positions match TRBD2. Germline CDR1 and CDR2: SGHDN and FVKESK. The CDR3 is 17 amino acids.